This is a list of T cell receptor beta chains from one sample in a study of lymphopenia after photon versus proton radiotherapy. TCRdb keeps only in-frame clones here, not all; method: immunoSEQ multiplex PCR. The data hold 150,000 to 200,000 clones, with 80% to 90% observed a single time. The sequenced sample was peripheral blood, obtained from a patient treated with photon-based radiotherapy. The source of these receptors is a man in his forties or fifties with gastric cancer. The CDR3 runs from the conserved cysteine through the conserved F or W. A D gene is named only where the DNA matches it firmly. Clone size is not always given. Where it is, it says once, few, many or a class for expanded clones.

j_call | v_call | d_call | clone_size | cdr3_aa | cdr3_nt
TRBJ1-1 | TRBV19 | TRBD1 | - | CASSMDRGGTEAFF | TGTGCCAGTAGTATGGACAGGGGGGGCACTGAAGCTTTCTTT
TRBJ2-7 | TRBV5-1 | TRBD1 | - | CASSLDGQALYEQYF | TGCGCCAGCAGCCTGGATGGACAGGCCCTCTACGAGCAGTACTTC
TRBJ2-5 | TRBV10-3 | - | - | CAISDRGAQETQYF | TGTGCCATCAGTGATCGGGGGGCCCAAGAGACCCAGTACTTC
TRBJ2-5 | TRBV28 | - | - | CASSSLLETQYF | TGTGCCAGCAGTTCCCTTTTGGAGACCCAGTACTTC
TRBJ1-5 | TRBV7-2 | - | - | CASSLSSRQPQHF | TGTGCCAGCAGCTTAAGTTCTCGACAGCCCCAGCATTTT
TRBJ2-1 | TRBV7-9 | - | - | CASSQTRSRGYNEQFF | TGTGCCAGCAGCCAGACGAGGTCGCGAGGGTACAATGAGCAGTTCTTC
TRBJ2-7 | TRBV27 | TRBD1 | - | CASSPGTGGDEQYF | TGTGCCAGCAGTCCCGGGACAGGGGGCGACGAGCAGTACTTC
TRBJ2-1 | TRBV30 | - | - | CAWSGIADYEQFF | TGTGCCTGGAGTGGAATAGCCGACTATGAGCAGTTCTTC
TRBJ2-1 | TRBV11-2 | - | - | CASSFRGTPYNEQFF | TGTGCCAGCAGCTTTCGGGGGACTCCATACAATGAGCAGTTCTTC
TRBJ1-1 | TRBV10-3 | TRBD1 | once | CATRQGANTEAFF | TGTGCCACTCGACAGGGGGCGAACACTGAAGCTTTCTTT
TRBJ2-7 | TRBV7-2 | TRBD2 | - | CASSLEGGLGVYEQYF | TGTGCCAGCAGCTTAGAGGGGGGACTAGGAGTGTACGAGCAGTACTTC
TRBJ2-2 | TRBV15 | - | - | CATSRSNTGELFF | TGTGCCACCAGCCGTTCGAACACCGGGGAGCTGTTTTTT
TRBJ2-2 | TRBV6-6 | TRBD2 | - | CASSYGTSASGELFF | TGTGCCAGCAGTTATGGGACTAGCGCTTCCGGGGAGCTGTTTTTT
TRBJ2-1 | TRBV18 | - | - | CASSGEVGGEQFF | TGTGCCAGCTCCGGGGAGGTTGGAGGTGAGCAGTTCTTC
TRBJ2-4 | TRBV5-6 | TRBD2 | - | CASSLSLAVIQNIQYF | TGTGCCAGCAGCTTGAGCCTAGCGGTGATCCAAAACATTCAGTACTTC
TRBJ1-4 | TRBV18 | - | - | CASSPRREPNEKLFF | TGTGCCAGCTCACCACGTCGGGAGCCTAATGAAAAACTGTTTTTT
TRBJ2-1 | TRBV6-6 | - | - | CASRHGPNEQFF | TGTGCCAGCAGACACGGGCCCAATGAGCAGTTCTTC
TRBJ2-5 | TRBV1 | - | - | CTSSHVDREETQYF | TGCACCAGCAGCCATGTAGACAGGGAAGAGACCCAGTACTTC
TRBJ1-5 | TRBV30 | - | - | CAWTNLPRDGRISNQPQHF | TGTGCCTGGACCAACCTCCCCCGGGACGGTCGTATTAGCAATCAGCCCCAGCATTTT
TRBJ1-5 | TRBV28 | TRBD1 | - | CASDRRDRTSNQPQHF | TGTGCCAGCGACAGGAGGGACAGAACTAGCAATCAGCCCCAGCATTTT
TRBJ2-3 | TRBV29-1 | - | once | CSASRGLATSTDTQYF | TGCAGCGCATCTAGAGGGCTAGCGACTAGCACAGATACGCAGTATTTT
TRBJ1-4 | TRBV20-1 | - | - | CSAINSEKLFF | TGCAGTGCTATCAACTCTGAAAAACTGTTTTTT
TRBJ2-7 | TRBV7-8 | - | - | CASSTWGQGGEQYF | TGTGCCAGCAGCACCTGGGGTCAGGGGGGCGAGCAGTACTTC
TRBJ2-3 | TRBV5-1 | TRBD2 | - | CASSLGTSGTDTQYF | TGCGCCAGCAGCCTGGGGACTAGCGGCACAGATACGCAGTATTTT
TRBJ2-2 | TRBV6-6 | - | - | CASRSQFGQNTGELFF | TGTGCCAGCAGGTCTCAATTTGGACAGAACACCGGGGAGCTGTTTTTT
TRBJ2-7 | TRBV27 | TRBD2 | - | CASTGGLADYEQYF | TGTGCCAGCACGGGTGGGCTAGCGGATTACGAGCAGTACTTC
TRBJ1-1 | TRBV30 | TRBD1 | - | CAWTSTGGDTEAFF | TGTGCCTGGACCTCGACAGGGGGGGACACTGAAGCTTTCTTT